This TCR beta chain was sequenced during a study of regulatory T cells in long-lasting Graves disease. Points from the study as a whole: Gene preferences differed: TRBV28, TRBJ1-2, TRBJ2-5 in persistent cases.

iRepertoire HTBI primers and Arm-PCR of CDR3 regions built TCR beta libraries. TCRdb reprocessed the multiplex PCR reads with MiXCR, giving one entry per CDR3 protein. The sample lists around 360,000 distinct CDR3 sequences; around 16% were seen once. The CDR3 covers 12 residues. Germline V gives CDR1 MDHEN, CDR2 SYDVKM. As to time point: newly diagnosed GD, antithyroid drugs for less than 3 months. There was RNA extracted from PBMCs, and the TCR library was made from it. Turning to this clonotype: Its antigen is unknown. Compared with germline, one end of the junction differs, possibly owing to a read error.

This sample also belongs to another study, concerning T cells in Graves' hyperthyroidism and ophthalmopathy.

This chain joins TRBV28 and TRBJ2-7; D is unclear. This specimen consisted of peripheral blood mononuclear cells (PBMCs), obtained at new diagnosis, from a patient treated with antithyroid drugs. The receptor was derived from a woman younger than 30 with Graves disease. The CDR3 coding sequence is TGTGCCGGCAGTTTGTCCGGCTACGAGCAGTACTTC. Protein sequence: CAGSLSGYEQYF.